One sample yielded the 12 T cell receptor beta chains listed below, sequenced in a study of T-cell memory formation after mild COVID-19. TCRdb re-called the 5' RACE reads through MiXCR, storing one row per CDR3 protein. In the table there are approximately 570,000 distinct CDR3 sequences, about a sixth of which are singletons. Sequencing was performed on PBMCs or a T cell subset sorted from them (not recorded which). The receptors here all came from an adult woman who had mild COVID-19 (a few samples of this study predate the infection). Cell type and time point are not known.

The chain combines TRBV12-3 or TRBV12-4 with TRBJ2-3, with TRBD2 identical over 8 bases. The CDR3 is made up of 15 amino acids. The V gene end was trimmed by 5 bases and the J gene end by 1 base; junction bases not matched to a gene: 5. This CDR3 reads CASSEGLGGTDTQYF. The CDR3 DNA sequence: TGTGCCAGCAGTGAGGGACTAGGGGGCACAGATACGCAGTATTTT.

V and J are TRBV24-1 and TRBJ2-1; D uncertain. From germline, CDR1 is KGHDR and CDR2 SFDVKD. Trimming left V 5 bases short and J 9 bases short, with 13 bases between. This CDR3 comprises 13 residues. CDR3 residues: CATSVRSGREQFF. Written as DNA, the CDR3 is TGTGCCACCAGTGTCCGGTCAGGACGTGAGCAGTTCTTC.

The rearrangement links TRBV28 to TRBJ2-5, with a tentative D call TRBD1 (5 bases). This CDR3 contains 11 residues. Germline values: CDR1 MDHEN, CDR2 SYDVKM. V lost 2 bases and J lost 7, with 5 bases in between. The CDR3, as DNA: TGTGCCAGCAGTTTAGGGGCGACCCAGTACTTC. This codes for CASSLGATQYF.

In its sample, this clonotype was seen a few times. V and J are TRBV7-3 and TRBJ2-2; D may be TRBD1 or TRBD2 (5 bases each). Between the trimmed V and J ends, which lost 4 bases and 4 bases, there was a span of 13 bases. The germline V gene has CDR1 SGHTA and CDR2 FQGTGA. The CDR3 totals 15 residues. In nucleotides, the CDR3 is TGTGCCAGCAGCTGGTCCCCTGGGGGCACCGGGGAGCTGTTTTTT. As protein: CASSWSPGGTGELFF.

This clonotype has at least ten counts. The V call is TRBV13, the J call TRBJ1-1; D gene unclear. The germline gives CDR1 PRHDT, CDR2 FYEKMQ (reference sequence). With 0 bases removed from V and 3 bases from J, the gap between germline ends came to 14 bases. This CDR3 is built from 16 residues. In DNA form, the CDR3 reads TGTGCCAGCAGCTTAGGCCTAGTCAGTGTCCACACTGAAGCTTTCTTT. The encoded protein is CASSLGLVSVHTEAFF.

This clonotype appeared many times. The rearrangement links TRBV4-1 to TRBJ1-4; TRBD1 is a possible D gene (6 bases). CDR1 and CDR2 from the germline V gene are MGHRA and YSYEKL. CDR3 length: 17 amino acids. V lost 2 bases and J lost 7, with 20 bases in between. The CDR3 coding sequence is TGCGCCAGCAGCCAACCGCCAGCCAGGGGTCGAGGTGAAAAACTGTTTTTT. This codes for CASSQPPARGRGEKLFF.

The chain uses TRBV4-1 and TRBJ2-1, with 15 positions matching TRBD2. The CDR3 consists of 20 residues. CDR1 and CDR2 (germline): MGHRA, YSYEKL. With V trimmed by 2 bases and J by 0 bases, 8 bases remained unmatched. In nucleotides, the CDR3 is TGCGCCAGCAGCCAATTGGGACTAGCGGGGGGTCCTAGCTCCTACAATGAGCAGTTCTTC. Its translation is CASSQLGLAGGPSSYNEQFF.

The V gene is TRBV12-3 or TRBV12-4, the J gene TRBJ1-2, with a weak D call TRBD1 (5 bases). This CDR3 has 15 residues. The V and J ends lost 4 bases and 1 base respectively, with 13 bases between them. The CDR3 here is CASSYPGLINYGYTF. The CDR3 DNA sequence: TGTGCCAGCAGTTACCCGGGACTGATTAACTATGGCTACACCTTC.

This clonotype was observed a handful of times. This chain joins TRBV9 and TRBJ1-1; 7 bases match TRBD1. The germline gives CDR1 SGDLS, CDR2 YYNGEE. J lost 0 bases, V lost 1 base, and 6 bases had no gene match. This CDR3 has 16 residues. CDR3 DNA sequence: TGTGCCAGCAGCGTAAGTGACAGGGCGATGAACACTGAAGCTTTCTTT. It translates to CASSVSDRAMNTEAFF. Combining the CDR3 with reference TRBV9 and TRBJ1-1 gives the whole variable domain DSGVTQTPKHLITATGQRVTLRCSPRSGDLSVYWYQQSLDQGLQFLIQYYNGEERAKGNILERFSAQQFPDLHSELNLSSLELGDSALYFCASSVSDRAMNTEAFFGQGTRLTVV.

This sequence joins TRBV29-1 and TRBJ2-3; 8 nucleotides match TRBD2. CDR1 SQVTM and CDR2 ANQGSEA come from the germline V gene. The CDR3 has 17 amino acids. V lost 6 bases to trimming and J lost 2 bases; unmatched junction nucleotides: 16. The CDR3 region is CSVPSGIAGSNTDTQYF. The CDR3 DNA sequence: TGCAGCGTCCCCTCCGGGATAGCGGGGAGTAACACAGATACGCAGTATTTT.

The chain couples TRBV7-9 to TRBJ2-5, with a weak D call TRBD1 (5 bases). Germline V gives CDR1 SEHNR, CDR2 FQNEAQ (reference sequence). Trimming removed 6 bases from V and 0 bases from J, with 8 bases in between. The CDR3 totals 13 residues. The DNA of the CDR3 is TGTGCCAGCAGGGGGCTGTACCAAGAGACCCAGTACTTC. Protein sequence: CASRGLYQETQYF.

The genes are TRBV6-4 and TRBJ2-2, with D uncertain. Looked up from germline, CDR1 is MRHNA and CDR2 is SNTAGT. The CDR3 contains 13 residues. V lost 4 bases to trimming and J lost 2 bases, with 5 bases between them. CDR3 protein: CASSVDNTGELFF. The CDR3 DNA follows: TGTGCCAGCAGTGTGGACAACACCGGGGAGCTGTTTTTT.